This passage covers 28 T cell receptor beta chains from one sample sequenced in a study of T cell repertoires in aging, cancer and after chemotherapy. The template was genomic DNA from peripheral blood, not RNA. Rearranged V-D-J TRB sequences were amplified with a mixed TRB-A/B primer pool. TCRdb recomputed calls from the multiplex PCR reads with MiXCR, one row per CDR3 protein. This table has more than 9,000 distinct CDR3 sequences, roughly 32% appearing once. Sequenced: blood. The receptors stem from a human donor in good health.

By its share, this clonotype is medium-sized (0.01 to 0.1%). This chain uses TRBV29-1 with TRBJ1-2, with 7 bases lining up with TRBD1. Germline trimming cut 4 bases from V and 8 bases from J; bases unmatched to any gene: 10. Germline loops: CDR1 SQVTM, CDR2 ANQGSEA. The CDR3 contains 13 residues. CDR3 residues: CSVGQGELRGYTF. CDR3 bases: TGCAGCGTTGGTCAGGGGGAATTGCGGGGCTACACCTTC.

This chain uses TRBV6-5 with TRBJ2-1; the match to TRBD2 covers 11 bases. V was clipped by 2 bases and J by 0 bases; unmatched bases: 9. Germline V gene lookup returns CDR1 MNHEY and CDR2 SVGAGI. This CDR3 is 19 amino acids long. CDR3 residues: CASSYRGSSGRSSYNEQFF. The CDR3 DNA follows: TGTGCCAGCAGTTACCGTGGTTCTAGCGGGAGGAGCTCCTACAATGAGCAGTTCTTC.

This clonotype has only a few counts. This chain connects TRBV19 to TRBJ1-6; D call uncertain. The CDR3 contains 15 residues. CDR1 and CDR2 (germline): LNHDA, SQIVND (reference sequence). Trimming shortened V by 6 bases and J by 6 bases, and 15 bases separated the two germline ends. The CDR3 region is CASRMNIGINSPLHF. The DNA of the CDR3 is TGTGCCAGTAGGATGAACATTGGAATTAATTCACCCCTCCACTTT.

This clonotype is medium-sized. The chain links TRBV30 to TRBJ2-5, with TRBD1 as a possible D gene (6 bases). CDR3 length: 13 residues. Germline assignment: CDR1 GTSNPN and CDR2 SVGIG (reference sequence). The V end lost 3 bases, the J end lost 2 bases, and 10 bases lay between the germline ends. Written as DNA, the CDR3 is TGTGCCTGGAGCCAAACAGGGCAAGAGACCCAGTACTTC. Translation gives CAWSQTGQETQYF.

This clonotype has more than one count but fewer than ten. V and J are TRBV6-1 and TRBJ1-1; D not resolved. The germline V gene encodes CDR1 MNHNS and CDR2 SASEGT. Trimming cost V 2 bases and J 3 bases, with 10 bases left between them. The CDR3 is made up of 14 amino acids. CDR3 amino acids: CASSELGIYTEAFF. As DNA, the CDR3 is TGTGCCAGCAGTGAACTAGGGATTTACACTGAAGCTTTCTTT.

In its sample, this clonotype is medium-sized. The chain joins TRBV12-3 or TRBV12-4 to TRBJ2-7; 10 bases match TRBD1. With V trimmed by 6 bases and J by 5 bases, 7 bases remained unmatched. This CDR3 spans 14 amino acids. In nucleotides, the CDR3 is TGTGCCAGCAGCTCGACAGGGGGCGGGAACGAGCAGTACTTC. Translation gives CASSSTGGGNEQYF.

This clonotype was detected a few times. V is TRBV6-1 and J is TRBJ1-5, with D possibly matching TRBD1 (6 bases). Germline V gene lookup returns CDR1 MNHNS and CDR2 SASEGT. The CDR3 is 14 residues long. The V and J ends lost 9 bases and 1 base respectively, with 13 bases between them. The CDR3 loop reads CASTPGQSNQPQHF. CDR3 in DNA: TGTGCCAGTACGCCGGGACAAAGCAATCAGCCCCAGCATTTT.

The chain has TRBV20-1 and TRBJ1-2; D uncertain. V was shortened by 3 bases and J by 5 bases, with 10 bases between the two germline ends. The CDR3 has 12 amino acids. Germline V CDR1 and CDR2: DFQATT, SNEGSKA (reference sequence). In nucleotides, the CDR3 is TGCAGTGCTAGCCCTCTGGTATATGGCTACACCTTC. As protein: CSASPLVYGYTF.

By proportion, this clonotype is medium-sized. This chain links TRBV11-1 with TRBJ2-2; D gene ambiguous. The germline V gene encodes CDR1 SGHAT and CDR2 FQDESV (reference sequence). Trimming stripped 4 bases from V and 3 bases from J, with 15 bases between. This CDR3 is built from 16 residues. In nucleotides, the CDR3 is TGTGCCAGCAGCTCCCTAAATTCCAAGGACACCGGGGAGCTGTTTTTT. Encoded protein: CASSSLNSKDTGELFF.

In its sample, this clonotype is medium-sized. V and J are TRBV6-5 and TRBJ2-5; 9 nucleotides align to TRBD1. Unmatched junction bases numbered 9, after V lost 5 bases and J lost 5 bases. Per the germline V gene, CDR1 is MNHEY and CDR2 is SVGAGI. CDR3 length: 15 residues. The CDR3 sequence: CASSPTGTGRETQYF. The CDR3 nucleotides read TGTGCCAGCAGTCCGACCGGGACAGGGAGGGAGACCCAGTACTTC.

In its sample, this clonotype was seen once. This chain joins TRBV5-1 and TRBJ1-6; a possible D gene is TRBD1 (6 bases). Germline lookup yields CDR1 SGHRS and CDR2 YFSETQ. The CDR3 covers 15 residues. The V end was cut by 5 bases, the J end by 7 bases, with 16 bases between. The CDR3 region has the DNA TGCGCCAGCAGAACCCGGACAGCGGAGAATTCACCCCTCCACTTT. It specifies CASRTRTAENSPLHF.

By share, this clonotype counts as medium-sized. The chain combines TRBV19 with TRBJ2-1; 7 nucleotides agree with TRBD1. The germline gives CDR1 LNHDA, CDR2 SQIVND (reference sequence). CDR3 length equals 14 residues. V lost 6 bases and J lost 2; bases outside the gene matches: 4. DNA of the CDR3: TGTGCCAGTAGCCTTGGGACAGCCTACAATGAGCAGTTCTTC. Translated, it gives CASSLGTAYNEQFF.

V usage is TRBV10-3 and J usage is TRBJ1-5; tentative D call: TRBD1 (5 bases). The CDR3 runs to 13 residues. Germline CDR1 ENHRY, CDR2 SYGVKD. V was shortened by 7 bases and J by 5 bases, with 12 bases between the two germline ends. CDR3 bases: TGTGCCATCACCGGGACGGTGGATCAGCCCCAGCATTTT. It codes for CAITGTVDQPQHF.

This clonotype was counted only a few times. The chain links TRBV6-6 to TRBJ2-5; D remains ambiguous. The CDR3 is 12 amino acids. V lost 5 bases and J 2 bases, leaving 6 bases between the germline ends. The germline V gene has CDR1 MNHNY and CDR2 SVGAGI (reference sequence). CDR3 DNA sequence: TGTGCCAGCAGTCCAGGACAAGAGACCCAGTACTTC. It codes for CASSPGQETQYF.

This clonotype has a single count. The J gene is TRBJ1-1, the V gene TRBV28; D uncertain. This CDR3 spans 13 amino acids. The V end lost 2 bases, the J end lost 1 base, and 5 bases lay between the germline ends. Germline V CDR1 and CDR2: MDHEN, SYDVKM. CDR3 loop: CASSLARNTEAFF. For the CDR3, the DNA is TGTGCCAGCAGTTTAGCGCGGAACACTGAAGCTTTCTTT.

This clonotype was detected a few times. The chain is built from TRBV19 and TRBJ2-7; D gene uncertain. This CDR3 has 13 residues. CDR1 LNHDA and CDR2 SQIVND come from the germline V gene (reference sequence). Trimming pared 5 bases from V and 2 bases from J, leaving 10 bases between. CDR3 sequence: CASSLTQTYEQYF. The DNA for the CDR3 is TGTGCCAGTAGTCTGACACAGACCTACGAGCAGTACTTC.

The chain employs TRBV5-1 and TRBJ1-1; no reliable D call. Per the germline V gene, CDR1 is SGHRS and CDR2 is YFSETQ. CDR3 length: 14 amino acids. Trimming removed 0 bases at V and 4 bases at J, with 10 bases between. This CDR3 is CASSLGEKGTEAFF. Here the CDR3 DNA reads TGCGCCAGCAGCTTGGGGGAAAAGGGCACTGAAGCTTTCTTT. The whole variable domain, filled in from reference TRBV5-1 and TRBJ1-1, reads KAGVTQTPRYLIKTRGQQVTLSCSPISGHRSVSWYQQTPGQGLQFLFEYFSETQRNKGNFPGRFSGRQFSNSRSEMNVSTLELGDSALYLCASSLGEKGTEAFFGQGTRLTVV.

This clonotype was recorded a few times. The V call is TRBV27, the J call TRBJ2-1, with TRBD2 matching 11 bases. Per the germline V gene, CDR1 is MNHEY and CDR2 is SMNVEV (reference sequence). The junction had 11 bases not matched to a gene; V was cut back by 5 bases and J by 2 bases. The CDR3 runs to 18 residues. CDR3 residues: CASSRPWTSGYTYNEQFF. In DNA form, the CDR3 reads TGTGCCAGCAGTCGTCCTTGGACTAGCGGGTACACCTACAATGAGCAGTTCTTC.

This clonotype occurred a few times. The V and J genes are TRBV27 and TRBJ2-1, with 9 bases fitting TRBD2. The CDR3 loop spans 18 amino acids. V shed 2 bases, J shed 5 bases, and the junction held 13 bases outside the gene matches. The germline gives CDR1 MNHEY, CDR2 SMNVEV (reference sequence). The CDR3 DNA is TGTGCCAGCAGTTTAATTCCGCTAGCGGGGATGTTCGACAATGAGCAGTTCTTC. Protein: CASSLIPLAGMFDNEQFF.

The chain links TRBV6-5 to TRBJ2-5; no clear D gene. CDR1 is MNHEY and CDR2 is SVGAGI in the germline V gene. This CDR3 has 15 amino acids. The V end lost 5 bases, the J end lost 5 bases, and 18 bases lay between the germline ends. The CDR3 DNA reads as TGTGCCAGCAGTGAAGCTCTAGGGTTTGGGGAGACCCAGTACTTC. This gives the protein CASSEALGFGETQYF.

This clonotype was picked up a small number of times. The chain carries TRBV12-3 or TRBV12-4 and TRBJ1-4; D is possibly TRBD1 (5 bases). The CDR3 runs 14 residues. Trimming pared 6 bases from V and 4 bases from J, leaving 12 bases between. CDR3 residues: CASSRDGLNEKLFF. CDR3 DNA: TGTGCCAGCAGCCGGGACGGCCTTAATGAAAAACTGTTTTTT.

This clonotype has a single count. This may be a read error: a much more frequent sequence differs by one nucleotide. This chain uses TRBV6-2 or TRBV6-3 with TRBJ2-5; TRBD2 matches at 11 bases. Germline CDR1 MNHEY, CDR2 SVGEGT. This CDR3 region has 13 residues. CDR3 sequence reads: CTSRLAGRETQYF. CDR3 coding DNA: TGTACCAGCAGACTAGCGGGGCGAGAGACCCAGTACTTC.

This chain links TRBV5-7 with TRBJ1-2, with 9 bases identical to TRBD1. TRBV5-7 is an ORF for which the function is uncertain. J gave up 6 bases and V 3 bases, and 9 bases lay outside the gene matches. The CDR3 has 15 amino acids. The CDR3: CASSSPGQGRDGYTF. The CDR3 DNA is TGTGCCAGCAGCTCCCCGGGACAGGGTAGGGATGGCTACACCTTC.

The chain joins TRBV18 to TRBJ1-6; D unclear. The germline V gene has CDR1 KGHSH and CDR2 LQKENI. The V and J ends lost 2 bases and 9 bases respectively, with 14 bases between them. The CDR3 consists of 15 residues. CDR3 region: CASSPSPGGGSPLHF. CDR3 in DNA: TGTGCCAGCTCACCAAGTCCGGGTGGCGGTTCACCCCTCCACTTT. Together with reference TRBV18 and TRBJ1-6, the CDR3 gives the full variable domain: NAGVMQNPRHLVRRRGQEARLRCSPMKGHSHVYWYRQLPEEGLKFMVYLQKENIIDESGMPKERFSAEFPKEGPSILRIQQVVRGDSAAYFCASSPSPGGGSPLHFGNGTRLTVT.

This clonotype was recorded a few times. V usage is TRBV5-5 and J usage is TRBJ2-7, with TRBD2 identical over 7 bases. V trimming: 6 bases; J trimming: 8 bases; junction bases outside the gene matches: 11. The CDR3 is 13 amino acids. CDR1 is SGHKS, CDR2 YYEKEE, per germline (reference sequence). DNA for the CDR3: TGTGCCAGCACCCTACAAATGGGAGGGCAGCAGTACTTC. Encoded protein: CASTLQMGGQQYF.

This clonotype is deemed medium-sized. The rearrangement links TRBV19 to TRBJ1-2, with D perhaps matching TRBD1 (5 bases). V gave up 2 bases and J gave up 4 bases, with 17 bases separating them. CDR3 length equals 16 residues. Germline assignment: CDR1 LNHDA and CDR2 SQIVND (reference sequence). The CDR3 here is CASSIWRKGQLYGYTF. CDR3 DNA sequence: TGTGCCAGTAGTATATGGCGGAAGGGGCAACTCTATGGCTACACCTTC.

This clonotype was counted once. The chain couples TRBV7-9 to TRBJ1-6, with D tentatively TRBD1 (6 bases). Deletions cut 7 bases from V and 6 bases from J, with 16 bases between. Looked up from germline, CDR1 is SEHNR and CDR2 is FQNEAQ (reference sequence). This CDR3 region has 15 residues. The CDR3 loop is CASTATGMGNSPLHF. In DNA form, the CDR3 reads TGTGCCAGCACCGCGACAGGCATGGGTAATTCACCCCTCCACTTT.

The J gene is TRBJ2-7, the V gene TRBV12-3 or TRBV12-4, with TRBD2 matching over 9 bases. This CDR3 contains 14 residues. The J segment lost 6 bases and the V segment lost 6 bases, leaving 9 bases of the junction unmatched. The CDR3 is CASSPGTSPSEQYF. The CDR3 DNA reads TGTGCCAGCAGCCCCGGGACTAGCCCTTCCGAGCAGTACTTC.